These 20 T cell receptor beta chains were all obtained from the same sample, sequenced in a study of cytomegalovirus exposure and HLA in healthy donors. The PCR had 60 Vbeta and 13 Jbeta primers. This table comes from immunoSEQ multiplex PCR, and its TCRdb copy is limited to in-frame clones, with some not included. The top ten clones hold 11% to 15% of a sample with some 100,000 clones, around 79% of them seen once. The sample comprised PBMCs. These receptors all stem from a woman between 70 and 85 years old in good health and CMV-seropositive.

This rearrangement joins TRBV14 to TRBJ2-2; a possible D gene is TRBD2 (7 bases). The CDR3 runs to 18 residues. The V end lost 0 bases, the J end lost 3 bases, and 17 bases lay between the germline ends. Germline assignment: CDR1 SGHDN and CDR2 FVKESK. The CDR3 loop is CASSQDGGGLTYTGELFF. The CDR3 nucleotides are TGTGCCAGCAGCCAAGATGGGGGGGGCTTAACCTACACCGGGGAGCTGTTTTTT.

The chain has TRBV28 and TRBJ1-2, with D possibly being TRBD1 (5 bases). Germline V gene data show CDR1 as MDHEN and CDR2 as SYDVKM. The V end was cut by 7 bases, the J end by 6 bases, with 9 bases between. The CDR3 runs 11 residues. The DNA for the CDR3 is TGTGCCAGCACCTTCAGGGATGGCTACACCTTC. Amino acids: CASTFRDGYTF.

This clone has more than one count but fewer than ten. The J gene is TRBJ2-7, the V gene TRBV4-3, with D possibly being TRBD1 (6 bases). CDR3 length equals 17 residues. Deletions cut 0 bases from V and 5 bases from J, with 20 bases between. The germline CDR1 and CDR2 sequences are LGHNA and YSLEER. CDR3 in amino acids: CASSQDVGNRANNEQYF. Written as DNA, the CDR3 is TGCGCCAGCAGCCAAGATGTCGGTAACAGGGCGAACAACGAGCAGTACTTC.

The chain is built from TRBV5-4 and TRBJ1-4; no clear D gene. Per germline, CDR1 SGHNT and CDR2 YYREEE (reference sequence). V was trimmed by 2 bases and J by 3 bases, leaving 5 bases between them. The CDR3 is 13 amino acids. The CDR3 sequence is CASSLSPNEKLFF. The CDR3 DNA reads TGTGCCAGCAGCTTAAGCCCTAATGAAAAACTGTTTTTT.

J is TRBJ2-7 and V is TRBV5-1; the match to TRBD1 covers 12 bases. The CDR3 has 14 residues. V shed 2 bases, J shed 5 bases, and the junction held 2 bases outside the gene matches. Per germline, CDR1 SGHRS and CDR2 YFSETQ. In DNA form, the CDR3 reads TGCGCCAGCAGCTTTGGGACAGGGGGCGACGAGCAGTACTTC. This encodes CASSFGTGGDEQYF.

The rearrangement uses TRBV5-4 and TRBJ1-6; D possibly corresponds to TRBD1 (6 bases). CDR1 is SGHNT, CDR2 YYREEE, per germline (reference sequence). Trimming took off 4 bases at V and 5 bases at J, with 13 bases between the two ends. CDR3 size: 15 residues. The CDR3 is CASSKLQGNNSPLHF. CDR3 nucleotide sequence: TGTGCCAGCAGCAAACTACAGGGAAATAATTCACCCCTCCACTTT.

This clone has just a few counts. The chain combines TRBV10-2 with TRBJ2-2, with 7 positions matching TRBD1. Unmatched junction bases numbered 3, after V lost 6 bases and J lost 2 bases. The CDR3 runs 14 residues. Germline values: CDR1 WSHSY, CDR2 SAAADI. CDR3 in amino acids: CASRGGHNTGELFF. DNA for the CDR3: TGCGCCAGCAGAGGGGGCCACAACACCGGGGAGCTGTTTTTT.

This clone was detected only a few times. V is TRBV5-1 and J is TRBJ2-2; 8 nucleotides agree with TRBD2. This CDR3 contains 16 residues. The V gene end was trimmed by 2 bases and the J gene end by 1 base; junction bases not matched to a gene: 4. Germline V gene data show CDR1 as SGHRS and CDR2 as YFSETQ. The CDR3 protein is CASSFSGAQNTGELFF. CDR3 in DNA: TGCGCCAGCAGCTTTAGCGGGGCCCAGAACACCGGGGAGCTGTTTTTT.

To note about this clone: One junction end disagrees with the germline gene, perhaps due to a read error. V gene TRBV7-9 combines with J gene TRBJ2-5; TRBD2 aligns across 7 bases. The CDR3 totals 16 residues. Germline CDR1 and CDR2: SEHNR and FQNEAQ (reference sequence). The CDR3 region has the DNA TGTTCCAGCAGCCCGAAACTCGACGGGCCGGCGGGGGCCCAGTACTTC. This translates into CSSSPKLDGPAGAQYF. The variable domain in full, completed from reference TRBV7-9 and TRBJ2-5, reads DTGVSQNPRHKITKRGQNVTFRCDPISEHNRLYWYRQTLGQGPEFLTYFQNEAQLEKSRLLSDRFSAERPKGSFSTLEIQRTEQGDSAMYLCSSSPKLDGPAGAQYFGPGTRLLVL.

The chain combines TRBV7-8 with TRBJ1-2; no firm D call. The CDR3 loop spans 14 amino acids. The V end was cut by 1 base, the J end by 8 bases, with 14 bases between. The germline V gene has CDR1 SGHVS and CDR2 FQNEAQ. The CDR3 sequence is CASSLGSQLVGYTF. CDR3 DNA sequence: TGTGCCAGCAGCTTAGGGTCGCAGTTGGTCGGCTACACCTTC.

This clone was counted a single time. This chain connects TRBV12-5 to TRBJ1-4, with a weak D call TRBD1 (5 bases). The CDR3 length is 15 residues. Germline V CDR1 and CDR2: LGHNT, FRNRAP. Trimming stripped 5 bases from V and 5 bases from J, with 15 bases between. CDR3 sequence: CASGKRGHHNEKLFF. CDR3 nucleotide sequence: TGTGCTAGTGGTAAAAGAGGACACCACAATGAAAAACTGTTTTTT.

The chain couples TRBV18 to TRBJ1-1; D unclear. V dropped 5 bases and J dropped 10 bases, with 23 bases sitting between them. This CDR3 is 15 amino acids long. From germline, CDR1 is KGHSH and CDR2 LQKENI. In DNA, the CDR3 is TGTGCCAGCTCATATAGCGGCAGGCCAGGTCTGGGAGCTTTCTTT. Amino acids: CASSYSGRPGLGAFF. The whole variable domain, filled in from reference TRBV18 and TRBJ1-1, reads NAGVMQNPRHLVRRRGQEARLRCSPMKGHSHVYWYRQLPEEGLKFMVYLQKENIIDESGMPKERFSAEFPKEGPSILRIQQVVRGDSAAYFCASSYSGRPGLGAFFGQGTRLTVV.

This clone showed up just once. J is TRBJ2-7 and V is TRBV29-1, with 9 nucleotides matching TRBD1. CDR1 is SQVTM, CDR2 ANQGSEA, per germline. This CDR3 comprises 15 residues. J gave up 4 bases and V 5 bases, and 12 bases lay outside the gene matches. CDR3 protein: CSVHLPGQGFYEQYF. CDR3 nucleotide sequence: TGCAGCGTTCATTTGCCGGGACAGGGCTTTTACGAGCAGTACTTC.

The chain is built from TRBV5-4 and TRBJ2-1; the D gene is possibly TRBD2 (6 bases). The CDR3 is 14 amino acids. Germline V gives CDR1 SGHNT, CDR2 YYREEE (reference sequence). V lost 4 bases and J lost 5, with 13 bases in between. The CDR3 DNA reads TGTGCCAGCAGCCCACCGGGGAGGAACAATGAGCAGTTCTTC. Its translation is CASSPPGRNNEQFF.

The genes are TRBV19 and TRBJ2-5, with 8 positions matching TRBD2. V lost 3 bases and J lost 5; bases outside the gene matches: 8. The CDR3 is 15 residues long. Germline V gene sequence: CDR1 LNHDA, CDR2 SQIVND (reference sequence). The CDR3 region is CASSIRTSITETQYF. In nucleotides, the CDR3 is TGTGCCAGTAGTATCCGGACTAGCATCACCGAGACCCAGTACTTC.

The chain carries TRBV11-2 and TRBJ1-2; 9 nucleotides align to TRBD1. The length of the CDR3 is 15 residues. Germline V gene data show CDR1 as SGHAT and CDR2 as FQNNGV. The V segment lost 7 bases and the J segment 2 bases; nucleotides outside the gene matches: 8. CDR3 protein: CASTSGGTGNYGYTF. The CDR3 DNA sequence: TGTGCCAGCACGTCCGGGGGGACAGGGAACTATGGCTACACCTTC.

V is TRBV5-1 and J is TRBJ2-7; no reliable D call. The CDR3 spans 14 residues. V was pared by 0 bases and J by 3 bases, with 10 bases between. Germline CDR1 is SGHRS and CDR2 is YFSETQ. CDR3: CASSLGSGYYEQYF. Written as DNA, the CDR3 is TGCGCCAGCAGCTTGGGGTCAGGATACTACGAGCAGTACTTC.

This chain links TRBV7-6 with TRBJ2-3; TRBD2 agrees at 10 bases. Germline V gene lookup returns CDR1 SGHVS and CDR2 FNYEAQ. V shed 1 base, J shed 3 bases, and the junction held 7 bases outside the gene matches. This CDR3 has 17 amino acids. The CDR3 nucleotides are TGTGCCAGCAGCTTAGGATCTAGCGGGAGCCCAACAGATACGCAGTATTTT. It is translated as CASSLGSSGSPTDTQYF.

The rearrangement uses TRBV18 and TRBJ1-4; possible D gene TRBD1, 5 bases. Germline V gene data show CDR1 as KGHSH and CDR2 as LQKENI. V was cut by 2 bases and J by 4 bases, with 14 bases left in between. CDR3 length equals 16 residues. The CDR3 nucleotides read TGTGCCAGCTCACCATCCGAAGGGGCGTTTAATGAAAAACTGTTTTTT. Translation gives CASSPSEGAFNEKLFF.

The chain is built from TRBV6-1 and TRBJ2-7; 7 nucleotides line up with TRBD2. V was pared by 8 bases and J by 6 bases, with 4 bases of the junction left unmatched. The CDR3 runs to 11 residues. Germline V gene lookup returns CDR1 MNHNS and CDR2 SASEGT. This CDR3 reads CASDGGGEQYF. The CDR3 DNA follows: TGTGCCAGCGATGGCGGGGGCGAGCAGTACTTC.